This T cell receptor beta chain was documented in a study of cytomegalovirus exposure and HLA in healthy donors. Study-wide background: Earlier, fewer than 140 million unique TCR beta sequences were recovered from around 200 million T cells by an analysis.

Primers for the PCR totalled 60 Vbeta and 13 Jbeta. TCRdb keeps only in-frame clones here, not all; method: immunoSEQ multiplex PCR. The sample contains 100,000 to 150,000 clones, around 81% of which appear only once. The germline V gene encodes CDR1 SGHVS and CDR2 FQNEAQ. This CDR3 has 16 residues. Trimming cost V 5 bases and J 6 bases, with 19 bases left between them. The sequenced material came from PBMCs. This receptor was taken from a young man in good health and CMV-seronegative. The chain carries TRBV7-8 and TRBJ2-2, with D tentatively TRBD1 (6 bases). The CDR3 sequence: CASSPAGDQRSGELFF. In DNA form, the CDR3 reads TGTGCCAGCAGCCCGGCAGGGGATCAAAGGTCCGGGGAGCTGTTTTTT. Combining the CDR3 with reference TRBV7-8 and TRBJ2-2 gives the whole variable domain GAGVSQSPRYKVAKRGQDVALRCDPISGHVSLFWYQQALGQGPEFLTYFQNEAQLDKSGLPSDRFFAERPEGSVSTLKIQRTQQEDSAVYLCASSPAGDQRSGELFFGEGSRLTVL.